This T cell receptor (beta chain) was captured in a study of beta chain features in type 1 diabetes. Points from the study as a whole: Patients and controls would be equally affected if PCR favored shorter templates. Among all four CD4+ subsets, Type 1 diabetes patients had TCRB CDR3s that were moderately but significantly shorter.

The germline V gene encodes CDR1 SGHRS and CDR2 YFSETQ. This CDR3 has 16 amino acids. J lost 5 bases, V lost 2 bases, and 12 bases had no gene match. As regards this clone: Its antigen is still unknown.

Expressed TCRB transcripts were sequenced after all isolated RNA was converted to cDNA. The data were produced by immunoSEQ multiplex PCR, yet TCRdb's version contains in-frame clones alone and is incomplete. The sample has hundreds of thousands of clones, 14% to 15% seen once. Sequenced: naive CD4+ T cells from blood. This rearrangement joins TRBV5-1 to TRBJ1-1; the match to TRBD1 covers 7 bases. The receptor was isolated from a man aged 18 to 29 with type 1 diabetes. The CDR3 region is CASSLSLDRVRTEAFF. Here the CDR3 DNA reads TGCGCCAGCAGCTTATCCCTTGACAGGGTAAGGACTGAAGCTTTCTTT.